This entry lists 20 T cell receptor beta chains sequenced from one sample in a study of blood T cells in healthy people across ages. Primers used in a second PCR of roughly 7 to 12 cycles were a sample-barcoded 5' primer and a J-beta primer mix. TCRdb re-called the 5' RACE reads with MiXCR, one entry per CDR3 protein. In the table there are approximately 670,000 distinct CDR3 sequences, 40% to 45% of which are singletons. Sequenced: blood. Receptors originate from an elderly man in good health.

V usage is TRBV7-2 and J usage is TRBJ1-2; 7 bases are shared with TRBD1. Unmatched junction bases numbered 11, after V lost 5 bases and J lost 8 bases. This CDR3 has 14 residues. Germline V gene sequence: CDR1 SGHTA, CDR2 FQGNSA. The CDR3 here is CASSPGTVGWGYTF. The CDR3 bases are TGTGCCAGCAGCCCCGGGACAGTAGGGTGGGGCTACACCTTC.

This chain uses TRBV7-8 with TRBJ2-7, with D perhaps TRBD1 (5 bases). The ends were cut back, 1 base at V and 8 bases at J, with 18 bases in the middle. The germline V gene encodes CDR1 SGHVS and CDR2 FQNEAQ. The CDR3 is 15 residues long. CDR3: CASSLDRTMVAQQYF. CDR3 nucleotides: TGTGCCAGCAGCTTAGATCGGACAATGGTGGCACAGCAGTACTTC.

CDR3 amino acids: CASSLVSGPTEAFF. The CDR3, as DNA: TGTGCCAGCAGCTTGGTCTCGGGACCCACTGAAGCTTTCTTT. This chain joins TRBV5-5 and TRBJ1-1; D is perhaps TRBD1 (5 bases). Germline CDR1 SGHKS, CDR2 YYEKEE (reference sequence). V lost 0 bases and J lost 4, with 10 bases in between. CDR3 length: 14 amino acids.

CDR3 sequence reads: CASSPPGNTEAFF. In DNA form, the CDR3 reads TGTGCCAGCAGTCCGCCCGGGAACACTGAAGCTTTCTTT. The genes are TRBV12-3 or TRBV12-4 and TRBJ1-1; D is undetermined. V was clipped by 5 bases and J by 1 base, with 8 bases between them. CDR3 length: 13 amino acids.

The genes are TRBV18 and TRBJ1-1; 9 bases line up with TRBD1. The junction had 7 bases not matched to a gene; V was cut back by 6 bases and J by 5 bases. The CDR3 totals 14 residues. Germline values: CDR1 KGHSH, CDR2 LQKENI. CDR3 sequence (DNA): TGTGCCAGCTCGCCCGGGACAGGGCGGACTGAAGCTTTCTTT. Its translation: CASSPGTGRTEAFF.

The chain couples TRBV29-1 to TRBJ1-2; 7 bases map to TRBD1. Germline V gene data show CDR1 as SQVTM and CDR2 as ANQGSEA. The CDR3 totals 13 residues. Losses at the gene ends were 4 bases for V and 7 bases for J; bases not matched to a gene: 9. This CDR3 is CSVGQGERTGYTF. The CDR3 nucleotides are TGCAGCGTTGGTCAGGGGGAACGTACTGGCTACACCTTC.

A few counts support this clonotype. The V call is TRBV12-3 or TRBV12-4, the J call TRBJ2-7; possibly TRBD1 for D (6 bases). V was cut by 0 bases and J by 1 base, with 10 bases left in between. CDR3 length: 15 amino acids. The CDR3 sequence is CASSLAGAGSYEQYF. The CDR3 nucleotides are TGTGCCAGCAGTTTAGCGGGGGCAGGATCCTACGAGCAGTACTTC.

This clonotype was seen ten or more times. This chain joins TRBV12-3 or TRBV12-4 and TRBJ2-7, with 11 bases aligning to TRBD1. The CDR3 length is 17 residues. After removal of 1 base from V and 7 bases from J, the junction contained 12 bases not matched to a gene. For the CDR3, the DNA is TGTGCCAGCAGTTTAGACACCGGGACAGGGGGGGCAGGGGAGCAGTACTTC. Its protein is CASSLDTGTGGAGEQYF.

A note on this clonotype: A junction end diverges from the germline sequence, so it may reflect a read error. As DNA, the CDR3 is TGTGTCAGCAGACCTTCGACAGGGCCAGATACGCAGTATTTT. This codes for CVSRPSTGPDTQYF. The chain couples TRBV6-2 or TRBV6-3 to TRBJ2-3, with TRBD1 matching 7 bases. The CDR3 is 14 amino acids. Germline CDR1 MNHEY, CDR2 SVGEGT.

The J gene is TRBJ2-7, the V gene TRBV25-1; 14 nucleotides line up with TRBD2. CDR1 MGHDK and CDR2 SYGVNS come from the germline V gene. CDR3 length: 20 amino acids. V shed 2 bases and J 2 bases; nucleotides not matched to a gene: 14. The CDR3: CASSEPPGQGLAGDTYEQYF. The DNA for the CDR3 is TGTGCCAGCAGTGAACCCCCGGGACAGGGACTAGCGGGAGACACCTACGAGCAGTACTTC.

This clonotype has more than one count but fewer than ten. The chain is built from TRBV7-2 and TRBJ2-1; 10 bases align to TRBD1. The CDR3 runs to 18 residues. CDR1 is SGHTA and CDR2 is FQGNSA in the germline V gene. The J segment lost 4 bases and the V segment lost 5 bases, leaving 14 bases of the junction unmatched. CDR3 sequence: CASSGGGTPGQGYNEQFF. In DNA form, the CDR3 reads TGTGCCAGCAGCGGAGGTGGGACACCGGGACAGGGGTACAATGAGCAGTTCTTC.

This clonotype was counted many times. This sequence joins TRBV7-2 and TRBJ2-3; a weak D match, TRBD2 (5 bases). The length of the CDR3 is 14 residues. V lost 2 bases and J 6 bases, leaving 12 bases between the germline ends. Germline loops: CDR1 SGHTA, CDR2 FQGNSA. The DNA for the CDR3 is TGTGCCAGCAGCTTATTCGTTTCGGGGGATACGCAGTATTTT. Translation: CASSLFVSGDTQYF.

This chain uses TRBV20-1 with TRBJ2-7; perhaps TRBD2 as D (7 bases). Trimming took off 3 bases at V and 6 bases at J, with 18 bases between the two ends. The CDR3 runs 14 residues. CDR1 and CDR2 (germline): DFQATT, SNEGSKA (reference sequence). Written as DNA, the CDR3 is TGCAGTGCTAGGATTCATCGGGGGGCCGGCGAGCAGTACTTC. This sequence encodes CSARIHRGAGEQYF.

CDR3 sequence reads: CASSILAGGPGEQFF. The CDR3 DNA is TGTGCCAGTAGTATCCTAGCGGGAGGGCCTGGTGAGCAGTTCTTC. This chain links TRBV19 with TRBJ2-1; TRBD2 matches at 12 bases. The CDR3 loop spans 15 amino acids. The V segment lost 3 bases and the J segment 9 bases; nucleotides outside the gene matches: 6. Germline values: CDR1 LNHDA, CDR2 SQIVND (reference sequence).

The V call is TRBV20-1, the J call TRBJ2-5, with TRBD1 as a possible D gene (7 bases). Judging by the DNA end, TRBJ2-7 fits better; the J call may be wrong. The CDR3 runs to 15 residues. Germline CDR1 reads DFQATT; CDR2 reads SNEGSKA (reference sequence). Written as DNA, the CDR3 is TGCAGTGCTAGGGGGAGGACAGGAAGAGCCTACGAGCAGTACTTC. It specifies CSARGRTGRAYEQYF.

The rearrangement links TRBV6-1 to TRBJ2-7, with D perhaps matching TRBD1 or TRBD2 (7 bases each). The CDR3 is 15 residues long. Germline V gene sequence: CDR1 MNHNS, CDR2 SASEGT. The ends were cut back, 7 bases at V and 5 bases at J, with 21 bases in the middle. The CDR3 sequence: CASILSAGGTDEQYF. CDR3 DNA: TGTGCCAGCATACTTTCTGCCGGGGGGACAGACGAGCAGTACTTC.

This chain links TRBV30 with TRBJ2-1, with TRBD1 matching over 8 bases. Germline lookup yields CDR1 GTSNPN and CDR2 SVGIG (reference sequence). V lost 1 base and J lost 6; bases outside the gene matches: 8. The CDR3 loop spans 15 amino acids. The CDR3, as DNA: TGTGCCTGGAGTGCCCTCGACAGGGGAATCAATGAGCAGTTCTTC. Translation gives CAWSALDRGINEQFF.

CDR3 loop: CASSYSRGEVGLGANVLTF. As DNA, the CDR3 is TGTGCCAGCAGTTACTCGAGAGGGGAAGTGGGTTTAGGGGCCAACGTCCTGACTTTC. V usage is TRBV6-5 and J usage is TRBJ2-6; possibly TRBD1 or TRBD2 for D (5 bases each). With 0 bases removed from V and 4 bases from J, the gap between germline ends came to 19 bases. The CDR3 consists of 19 residues. The V gene's germline CDR1 is MNHEY and CDR2 SVGAGI.

This clonotype has a handful of counts. The chain carries TRBV7-2 and TRBJ1-5; D gene ambiguous. The V gene lost 1 base and the J gene lost 6 bases, with 10 bases spanning the gap. This CDR3 spans 14 amino acids. Germline assignment: CDR1 SGHTA and CDR2 FQGNSA. CDR3 sequence reads: CASSLGHSSQPQHF. CDR3 coding DNA: TGTGCCAGCAGCTTAGGGCACAGTAGTCAGCCCCAGCATTTT.

This clonotype was seen more than once but under ten times. The chain has TRBV7-2 and TRBJ1-5; possible D gene TRBD1, 6 bases. Germline V gives CDR1 SGHTA, CDR2 FQGNSA. The V end lost 5 bases, the J end lost 7 bases, and 15 bases lay between the germline ends. The CDR3 length is 14 residues. The CDR3 nucleotides read TGTGCCAGCAGCGTTGGGGCAGGGGCACAGCCCCAGCATTTT. It encodes CASSVGAGAQPQHF.